This T cell receptor beta chain was captured by sequencing in a study of cytomegalovirus exposure and HLA in healthy donors. The study's findings and limits: According to a later analysis, donors in an Asian-associated ancestry cluster reportedly had fewer N-insertions than the 666-donor mean. A later analysis found that most CMV-associated TCR beta chains appeared HLA-restricted.

This PCR relied on a set of 60 Vbeta primers and 13 Jbeta primers. Data came from immunoSEQ multiplex PCR; TCRdb stores just in-frame clones and leaves some out. The sample shows 110,000 or so clones, about 80% of them seen only once. Concerning this clone: Its specificity is unknown.

The study sampled nominally healthy donors, though unrecorded immune exposures were likely. Sequencing input: PBMCs. The sequence came from a woman aged 25 to 45 in good health and CMV-seropositive.

The CDR3 coding sequence is TGTGCCAGCAGCCAAGATATTAGGACTACAACTAATGAAAAACTGTTTTTT. This translates into CASSQDIRTTTNEKLFF. The chain is built from TRBV4-2 and TRBJ1-4; D gene uncertain. Trimming took 0 bases from V and 0 from J, leaving 11 bases between them. Germline loops: CDR1 LGHNA, CDR2 YNFKEQ. The CDR3 loop spans 17 amino acids.